The clone carrying this TCR beta chain occurred a few times. Its antigen is not known. TCRdb reprocessed the reads via MiXCR and lists one record per CDR3 protein. Here the sample spans 450,000 to 600,000 distinct CDR3 sequences, approximately 11% being singletons. This sample was taken from a study of T cell repertoires in cytomegalovirus infection. On the study more broadly: Indications came from public TCR beta signatures; they pointed to CMV infection and to a matching HLA type. Findings of the study overall: Using cumulative public TCR beta family frequency, the authors identified those who carried CMV together with the relevant HLA. The ex vivo response was dominated by HLA-C-restricted CMV-specific TCR beta clonotypes.

This receptor was taken from a human donor in good health (CMV status not recorded). Some clones in this sample may be carry-over from other donors' samples. The sequenced sample was PBMCs.

DNA for the CDR3: TGTGCCAGCAGGGTACGACTCCCCGGAGCGGGAGTCTTGAATGAGCAGTTCTTC. Protein: CASRVRLPGAGVLNEQFF. The chain couples TRBV2 to TRBJ2-1, with 8 bases matching TRBD2. The CDR3 covers 18 residues. The J segment lost 7 bases and the V segment lost 6 bases, leaving 20 bases of the junction unmatched. Germline loops: CDR1 SNHLY, CDR2 FYNNEI.